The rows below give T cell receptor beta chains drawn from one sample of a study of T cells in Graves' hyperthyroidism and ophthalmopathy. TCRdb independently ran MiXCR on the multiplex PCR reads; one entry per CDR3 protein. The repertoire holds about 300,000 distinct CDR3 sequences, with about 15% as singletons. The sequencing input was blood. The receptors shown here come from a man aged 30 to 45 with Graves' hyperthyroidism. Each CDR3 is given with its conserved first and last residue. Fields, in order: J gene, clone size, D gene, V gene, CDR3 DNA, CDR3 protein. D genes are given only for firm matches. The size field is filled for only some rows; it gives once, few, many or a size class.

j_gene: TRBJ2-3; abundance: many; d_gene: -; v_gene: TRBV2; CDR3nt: TGTGCCAGTAGAGATACGCAGTATTTT; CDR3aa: CASRDTQYF
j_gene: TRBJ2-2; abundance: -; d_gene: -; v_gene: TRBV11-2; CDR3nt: TGTGCCAGCAGCTTAGCTCCGGGATCCGGGGAGCTGTTTTTT; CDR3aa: CASSLAPGSGELFF
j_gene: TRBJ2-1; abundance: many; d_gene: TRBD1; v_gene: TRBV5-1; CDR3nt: TGCGCCAGCAGCTTTGATCGAACAGGGGGTGCATGGGAGCAGTTCTTC; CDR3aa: CASSFDRTGGAWEQFF
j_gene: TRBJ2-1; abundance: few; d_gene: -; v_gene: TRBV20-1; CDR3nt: TGCAGTGCTAGTGCGGTCTTGGGGAATGAGCAGTTCTTC; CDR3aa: CSASAVLGNEQFF
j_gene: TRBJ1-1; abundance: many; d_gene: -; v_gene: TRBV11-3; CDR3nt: TGTGCCAGCAGCTTAGATCCTGGGACTGAAGCTTTCTTT; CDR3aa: CASSLDPGTEAFF
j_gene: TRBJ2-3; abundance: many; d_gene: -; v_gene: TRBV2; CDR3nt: TGTGCCAGCAGTGTCTGGGGGACAGATACGCAGTATTTT; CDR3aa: CASSVWGTDTQYF
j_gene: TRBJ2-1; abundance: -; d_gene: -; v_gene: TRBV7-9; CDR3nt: TGTGCCAGCAGCTTAGCAAGGGTGGGGGGAAGCAATGAGCAGTTCTTC; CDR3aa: CASSLARVGGSNEQFF
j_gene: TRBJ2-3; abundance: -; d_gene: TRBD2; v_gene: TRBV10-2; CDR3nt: TGCGCCAGCAGTGAGAGGGTAGCGGGAGTAAACACAGATACGCAGTATTTT; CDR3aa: CASSERVAGVNTDTQYF
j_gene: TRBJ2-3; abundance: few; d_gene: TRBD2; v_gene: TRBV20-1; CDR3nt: TGCAGTGCTAGCGATCCCCTAGCGGGGGGGGGCACAGATACGCAGTATTTT; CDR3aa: CSASDPLAGGGTDTQYF
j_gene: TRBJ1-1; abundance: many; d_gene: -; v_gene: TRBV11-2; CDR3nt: TGTGCCAGCAGGATCTTTGGAGGGGCCACTGAAGCTTTCTTT; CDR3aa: CASRIFGGATEAFF
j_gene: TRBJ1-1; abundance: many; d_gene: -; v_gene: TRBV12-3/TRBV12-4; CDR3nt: TGTGCCAGCAGGCAAGATAGGACACTGAACACTGAAGCTTTCTTT; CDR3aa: CASRQDRTLNTEAFF
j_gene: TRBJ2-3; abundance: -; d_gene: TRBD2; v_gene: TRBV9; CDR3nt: TGTGCCAGCAGCGCCGGACTAGCGGGAGTAGATACGCAGTATTTT; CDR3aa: CASSAGLAGVDTQYF
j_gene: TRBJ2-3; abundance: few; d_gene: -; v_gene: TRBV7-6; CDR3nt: TGTGCCAGCAGCACCATATCGGGATCAGATACGCAGTATTTT; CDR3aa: CASSTISGSDTQYF
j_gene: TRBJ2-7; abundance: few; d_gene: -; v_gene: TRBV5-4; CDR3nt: TGTGCCAGCAGCTTGGTTGGCAGGGCAGGCGAGCAGTACTTC; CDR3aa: CASSLVGRAGEQYF
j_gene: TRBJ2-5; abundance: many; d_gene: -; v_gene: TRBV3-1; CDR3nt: TGTGCCAGCATCAAACAGGGATGGGGGGAGACCCAGTACTTC; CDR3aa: CASIKQGWGETQYF
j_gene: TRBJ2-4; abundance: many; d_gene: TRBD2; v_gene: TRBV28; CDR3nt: TGTGCCAGCACCAACCGGCTAGCGGGAGTCCCAGCCAAAAACATTCAGTACTTC; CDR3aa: CASTNRLAGVPAKNIQYF
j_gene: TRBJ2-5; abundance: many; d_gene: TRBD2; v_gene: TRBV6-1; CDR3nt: TGTGCCAGCAGTCAAAACCGAGCGGGGGGGTGGGAGACCCAGTACTTC; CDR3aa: CASSQNRAGGWETQYF
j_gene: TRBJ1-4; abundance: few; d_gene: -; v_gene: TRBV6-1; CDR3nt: TGTGCCAGCGCCCTCAATGAAAAACTGTTTTTT; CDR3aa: CASALNEKLFF
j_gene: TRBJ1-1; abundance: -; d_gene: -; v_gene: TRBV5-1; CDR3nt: TGCGCCAGCAGCAGATCCCTTGGGAACACTGAAGCTTTCTTT; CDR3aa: CASSRSLGNTEAFF
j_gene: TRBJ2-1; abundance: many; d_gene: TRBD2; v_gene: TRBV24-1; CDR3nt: TGTGCCACCAGTGATTCGGGGAGGGCCGCCAATGAGCAGTTCTTC; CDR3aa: CATSDSGRAANEQFF
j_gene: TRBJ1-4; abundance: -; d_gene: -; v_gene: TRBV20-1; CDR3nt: TGCAGTGCTCAATTTAGAAATGAAAAACTGTTTTTT; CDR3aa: CSAQFRNEKLFF
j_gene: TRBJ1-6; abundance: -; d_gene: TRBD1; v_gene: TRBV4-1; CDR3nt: TGCGCCAGCAGCCGGGACAGGGTGGGGTCACCCCTCCACTTT; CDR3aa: CASSRDRVGSPLHF